Sequencing of this T cell receptor beta chain was carried out in a study of blood T cell repertoires in COVID-19. CDR3 length equals 14 residues. V gave up 3 bases and J gave up 7 bases, with 13 bases separating them. Germline values: CDR1 LNHDA, CDR2 SQIVND (reference sequence). Produced via immunoSEQ multiplex PCR; TCRdb's table is partial and in-frame only. The sample has roughly 85,000 clones, around four fifths seen once; the top ten hold about 10%. Sequences were obtained from peripheral blood. The rearrangement links TRBV19 to TRBJ1-3, with a weak D call TRBD1 (5 bases). The source of this sequence is a human donor in a cohort sampled during active COVID-19. CDR3 residues: CASSILQGANTIYF. DNA for the CDR3: TGTGCCAGTAGTATCCTGCAGGGCGCTAACACCATATATTTT.